The entry that follows covers one T cell receptor (beta chain) sequence. Its antigen is unidentified. All donors qualified as healthy HIV-negative adults and had experienced no recent acute infections or vaccinations. The CDR3 has 14 residues. The germline CDR1 and CDR2 sequences are ENHRY and SYGVKD. Trimming shortened V by 8 bases and J by 4 bases, and 16 bases separated the two germline ends. This record belongs to a study of shared clonotypes between healthy human individuals. Study-wide points: Among donors, sharing of clonotypes was expected to be affected by sequencing depth.

Evenly divided among several immunoSEQ plates was the genomic DNA of each subset. Ten immunoSEQ deep assay plates served to sequence unsorted PBMC DNA. Clones were sequenced by immunoSEQ multiplex PCR, and TCRdb holds only the in-frame ones, with some missing. The table lists hundreds of thousands of clones, around 81% of them singletons, with 9.5% to 15% in the top ten. What was sequenced was PBMCs. V usage is TRBV10-3 and J usage is TRBJ2-3; perhaps TRBD1 as D (6 bases). The sequence derives from a woman aged 40 to 55 in good health. Some clones in this sample may be carry-over from other donors' samples. The CDR3, as DNA: TGTGCCATCGGACAGCCTCGTGTGGCAGATACGCAGTATTTT. Translation: CAIGQPRVADTQYF.